The 7 T cell receptor beta chains reported below all come from one sample, sequenced in a study of blood T cell repertoires in COVID-19. This table comes from immunoSEQ multiplex PCR, and its TCRdb copy is limited to in-frame clones, with some not included. The sample carries tens of thousands of clones, 60% to 75% recorded once. Sequenced input: peripheral blood. The receptors shown here come from a woman in her seventies with acute or convalescent COVID-19.

This chain connects TRBV4-1 to TRBJ2-2, with TRBD2 identical over 7 bases. Germline lookup yields CDR1 MGHRA and CDR2 YSYEKL. V trimming: 4 bases; J trimming: 5 bases; junction bases outside the gene matches: 13. This CDR3 region has 17 residues. Here the CDR3 reads CASSPLGGGLGTGELFF. CDR3 nucleotide sequence: TGCGCCAGCAGCCCCCTTGGGGGGGGTCTAGGAACCGGGGAGCTGTTTTTT.

The chain recombines TRBV6-2 or TRBV6-3 with TRBJ2-3; D possibly corresponds to TRBD2 (6 bases). The V gene lost 6 bases and the J gene lost 4 bases, with 14 bases spanning the gap. Germline V gene data show CDR1 as MNHEY and CDR2 as SVGEGT. The CDR3 runs 14 residues. DNA for the CDR3: TGTGCCAGCAGCCTCGGCGGAGGGGCAGATACGCAGTATTTT. It translates to CASSLGGGADTQYF.

The chain joins TRBV7-8 to TRBJ2-2; possible D gene TRBD2, 5 bases. Looked up from germline, CDR1 is SGHVS and CDR2 is FQNEAQ. V lost 2 bases to trimming and J lost 7 bases, with 20 bases between them. This CDR3 is built from 17 residues. CDR3 residues: CASSLHRRASNGGELFF. CDR3 DNA sequence: TGTGCCAGCAGCTTACATCGTAGGGCTAGCAACGGCGGGGAGCTGTTTTTT.

The genes are TRBV5-6 and TRBJ1-3; 8 bases map to TRBD1. The CDR3 sequence is 18 residues long. Germline values: CDR1 SGHDT, CDR2 YYEEEE. V lost 4 bases, J lost 0 bases, and 12 bases stayed unmatched. CDR3 nucleotide sequence: TGTGCCAGCAGCACTTCAAAGGACAGGGCCCTCTCTGGAAACACCATATATTTT. Amino acid sequence: CASSTSKDRALSGNTIYF. The whole variable domain, remainder taken from reference TRBV5-6 and TRBJ1-3, is DAGVTQSPTHLIKTRGQQVTLRCSPKSGHDTVSWYQQALGQGPQFIFQYYEEEERQRGNFPDRFSGHQFPNYSSELNVNALLLGDSALYLCASSTSKDRALSGNTIYFGEGSWLTVV.

The chain couples TRBV14 to TRBJ2-1; tentatively, D is TRBD2 (6 bases). Germline CDR1 reads SGHDN; CDR2 reads FVKESK. Trimming took 3 bases from V and 5 from J, leaving 14 bases between them. The length of the CDR3 is 15 residues. Written as DNA, the CDR3 is TGTGCCAGCAGCCAGGACTACCAGGTCCACAATGAGCAGTTCTTC. Encoded protein: CASSQDYQVHNEQFF.

This clone has just one count. The chain recombines TRBV27 with TRBJ1-5, with D maybe TRBD1 (5 bases). Germline V CDR1 and CDR2: MNHEY, SMNVEV (reference sequence). V was clipped by 1 base and J by 4 bases, with 17 bases between them. CDR3 length equals 17 residues. Here the CDR3 reads CASSLWGGAVFNQPQHF. The CDR3 DNA follows: TGTGCCAGCAGTTTATGGGGAGGGGCTGTTTTTAATCAGCCCCAGCATTTT.

The genes are TRBV28 and TRBJ2-1; tentative D call: TRBD1 (7 bases). The V gene lost 4 bases and the J gene lost 5 bases, with 15 bases spanning the gap. The germline V gene has CDR1 MDHEN and CDR2 SYDVKM. This CDR3 region has 15 residues. In DNA form, the CDR3 reads TGTGCCAGCAGTTCTACAGGGGAGGCGCACAATGAGCAGTTCTTC. Protein: CASSSTGEAHNEQFF.